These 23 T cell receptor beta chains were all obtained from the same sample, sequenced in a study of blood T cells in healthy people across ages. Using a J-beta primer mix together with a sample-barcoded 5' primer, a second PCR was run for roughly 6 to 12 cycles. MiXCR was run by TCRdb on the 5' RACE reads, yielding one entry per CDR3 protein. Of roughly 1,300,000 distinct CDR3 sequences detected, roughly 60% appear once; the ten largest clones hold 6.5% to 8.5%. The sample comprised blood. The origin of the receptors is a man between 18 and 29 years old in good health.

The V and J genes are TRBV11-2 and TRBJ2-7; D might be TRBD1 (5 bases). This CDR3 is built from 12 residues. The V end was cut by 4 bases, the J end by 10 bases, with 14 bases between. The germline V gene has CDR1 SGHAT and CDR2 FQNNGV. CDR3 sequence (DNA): TGTGCCAGCAGCTCGGCAGGGTTGCCTCAGTACTTC. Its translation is CASSSAGLPQYF.

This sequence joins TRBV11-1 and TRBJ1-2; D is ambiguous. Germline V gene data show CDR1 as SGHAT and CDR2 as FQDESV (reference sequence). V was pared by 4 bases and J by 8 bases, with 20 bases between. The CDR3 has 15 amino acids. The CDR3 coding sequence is TGTGCCAGCAGCTCTCAACCGGGCCCAGATCGGGGCTACACCTTC. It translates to CASSSQPGPDRGYTF.

In nucleotides, the CDR3 is TGCAGTGCTAGACGGAAGTACGAGCAGTACTTC. It yields the protein CSARRKYEQYF. The chain combines TRBV20-1 with TRBJ2-7; D call uncertain. The CDR3 is made up of 11 amino acids. The germline V gene encodes CDR1 DFQATT and CDR2 SNEGSKA (reference sequence). V was shortened by 2 bases and J by 4 bases, with 6 bases between the two germline ends.

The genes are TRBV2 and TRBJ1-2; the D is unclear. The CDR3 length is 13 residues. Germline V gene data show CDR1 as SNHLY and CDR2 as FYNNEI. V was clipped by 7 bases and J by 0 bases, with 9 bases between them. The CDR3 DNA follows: TGTGCCAGCAACGGACCCCCTAACTATGGCTACACCTTC. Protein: CASNGPPNYGYTF.

The CDR3 nucleotides read TGTGCCAGCAGCCAAAAGGACAGGGCACCCCTCCACTTT. Protein product: CASSQKDRAPLHF. The chain joins TRBV3-1 to TRBJ1-6; 8 bases align to TRBD1. Unmatched junction bases numbered 2, after V lost 2 bases and J lost 11 bases. Germline V lookup: CDR1 LGHDT, CDR2 YNNKEL (reference sequence). The CDR3 extends over 13 amino acids.

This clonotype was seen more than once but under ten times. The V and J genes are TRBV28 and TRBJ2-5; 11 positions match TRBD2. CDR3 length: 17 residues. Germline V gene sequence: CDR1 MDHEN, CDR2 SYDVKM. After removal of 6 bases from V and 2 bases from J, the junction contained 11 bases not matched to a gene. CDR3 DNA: TGTGCCAGCAGAGCGGGGGTGGGACTAGCGGCTCAAGAGACCCAGTACTTC. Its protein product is CASRAGVGLAAQETQYF.

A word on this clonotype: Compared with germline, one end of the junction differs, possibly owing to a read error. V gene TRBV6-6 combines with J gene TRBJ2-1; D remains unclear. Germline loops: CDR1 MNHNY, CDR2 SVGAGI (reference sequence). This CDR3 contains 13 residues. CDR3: CVSSYVRYNEQFF. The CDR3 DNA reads TGTGTCAGCAGTTACGTCAGATACAATGAGCAGTTCTTC.

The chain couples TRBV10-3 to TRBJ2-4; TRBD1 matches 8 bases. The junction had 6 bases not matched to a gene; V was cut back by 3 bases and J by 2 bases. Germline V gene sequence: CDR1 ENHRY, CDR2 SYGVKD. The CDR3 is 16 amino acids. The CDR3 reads CAISDGQGVSKNIQYF. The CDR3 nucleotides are TGTGCCATCAGTGATGGACAGGGTGTGTCCAAAAACATTCAGTACTTC.

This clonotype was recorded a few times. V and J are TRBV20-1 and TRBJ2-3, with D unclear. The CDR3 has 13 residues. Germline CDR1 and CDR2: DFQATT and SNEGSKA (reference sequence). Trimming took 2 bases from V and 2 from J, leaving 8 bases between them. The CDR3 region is CSARHTHTDTQYF. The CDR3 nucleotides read TGCAGTGCTAGACATACCCACACAGATACGCAGTATTTT.

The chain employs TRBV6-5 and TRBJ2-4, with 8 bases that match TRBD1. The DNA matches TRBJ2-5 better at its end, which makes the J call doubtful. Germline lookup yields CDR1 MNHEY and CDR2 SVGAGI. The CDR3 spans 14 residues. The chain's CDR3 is CASSDQDREETQYF. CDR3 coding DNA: TGTGCCAGCAGTGACCAGGACAGGGAGGAGACCCAGTACTTC.

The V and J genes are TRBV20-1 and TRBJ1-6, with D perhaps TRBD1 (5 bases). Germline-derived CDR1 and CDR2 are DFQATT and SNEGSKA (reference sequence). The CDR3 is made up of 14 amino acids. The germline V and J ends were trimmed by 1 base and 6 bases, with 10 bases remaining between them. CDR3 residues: CSARAGQSNSPLHF. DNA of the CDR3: TGCAGTGCTAGAGCGGGGCAGAGTAATTCACCCCTCCACTTT.

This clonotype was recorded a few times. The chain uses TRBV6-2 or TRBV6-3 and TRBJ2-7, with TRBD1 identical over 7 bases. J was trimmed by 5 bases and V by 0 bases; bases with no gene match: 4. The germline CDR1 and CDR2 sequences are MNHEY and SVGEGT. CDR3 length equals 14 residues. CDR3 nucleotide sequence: TGTGCCAGCAGTTACTCGAGACAGGGAAACGAGCAGTACTTC. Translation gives CASSYSRQGNEQYF.

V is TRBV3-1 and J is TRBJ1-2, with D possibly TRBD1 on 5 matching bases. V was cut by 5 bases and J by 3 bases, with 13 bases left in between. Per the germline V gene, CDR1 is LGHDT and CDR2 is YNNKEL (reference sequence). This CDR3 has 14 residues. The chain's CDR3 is CASSGPGSHYGYTF. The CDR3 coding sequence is TGTGCCAGCAGCGGTCCAGGGTCCCACTATGGCTACACCTTC.

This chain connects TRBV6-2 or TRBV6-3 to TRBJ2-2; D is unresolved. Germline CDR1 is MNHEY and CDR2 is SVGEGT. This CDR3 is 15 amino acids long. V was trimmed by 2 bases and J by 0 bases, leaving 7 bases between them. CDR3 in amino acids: CASSYPESNTGELFF. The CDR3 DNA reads TGTGCCAGCAGTTACCCGGAATCGAACACCGGGGAGCTGTTTTTT.

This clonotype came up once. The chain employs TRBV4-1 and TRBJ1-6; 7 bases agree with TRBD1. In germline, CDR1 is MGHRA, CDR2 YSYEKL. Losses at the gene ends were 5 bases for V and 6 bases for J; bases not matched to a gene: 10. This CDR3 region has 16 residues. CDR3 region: CASSAIWTGFNSPLHF. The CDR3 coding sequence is TGCGCCAGCAGCGCAATTTGGACAGGTTTTAATTCACCCCTCCACTTT.

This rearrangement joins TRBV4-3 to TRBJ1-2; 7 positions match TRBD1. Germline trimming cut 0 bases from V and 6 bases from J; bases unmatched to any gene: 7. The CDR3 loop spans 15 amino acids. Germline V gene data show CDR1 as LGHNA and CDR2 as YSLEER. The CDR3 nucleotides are TGCGCCAGCAGCCAAGATTGGGGGACAGAGAATGGCTACACCTTC. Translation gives CASSQDWGTENGYTF.

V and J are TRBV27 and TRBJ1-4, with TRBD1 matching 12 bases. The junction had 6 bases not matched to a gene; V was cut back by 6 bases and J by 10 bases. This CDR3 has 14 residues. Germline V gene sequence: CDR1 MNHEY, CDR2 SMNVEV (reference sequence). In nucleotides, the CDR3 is TGTGCCAGCAGAACCGGGACAGGGGGCTCAAAACTGTTTTTT. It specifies CASRTGTGGSKLFF.

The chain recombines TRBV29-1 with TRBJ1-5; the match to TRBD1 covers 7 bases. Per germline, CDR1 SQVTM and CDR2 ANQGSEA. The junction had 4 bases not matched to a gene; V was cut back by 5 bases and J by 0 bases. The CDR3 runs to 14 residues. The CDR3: CSVSSGGSNQPQHF. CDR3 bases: TGCAGCGTTTCATCAGGGGGTAGCAATCAGCCCCAGCATTTT.

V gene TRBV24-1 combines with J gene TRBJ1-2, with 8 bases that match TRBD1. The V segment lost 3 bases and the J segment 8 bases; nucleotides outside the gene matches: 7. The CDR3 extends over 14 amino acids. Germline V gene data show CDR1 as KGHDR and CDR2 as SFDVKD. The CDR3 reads CATSDGQGEWGYTF. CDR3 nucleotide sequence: TGTGCCACCAGTGATGGACAGGGTGAATGGGGCTACACCTTC.

The chain's CDR3 is CASSQKEGLAGAGANVLTF. The CDR3 DNA follows: TGTGCCAGCAGCCAAAAAGAAGGACTAGCGGGGGCTGGGGCCAACGTCCTGACTTTC. The gene calls are TRBV3-1 and TRBJ2-6; TRBD2 matches 13 bases. The CDR3 contains 19 residues. Germline CDR1 and CDR2: LGHDT and YNNKEL (reference sequence). V shed 2 bases and J 2 bases; nucleotides not matched to a gene: 6.

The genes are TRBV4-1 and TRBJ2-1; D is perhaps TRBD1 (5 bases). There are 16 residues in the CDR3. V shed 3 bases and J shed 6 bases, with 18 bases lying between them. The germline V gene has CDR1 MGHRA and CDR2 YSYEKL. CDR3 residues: CASSQNIGLDSNEQFF. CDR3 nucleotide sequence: TGCGCCAGCAGCCAGAATATAGGCTTAGACAGCAATGAGCAGTTCTTC.

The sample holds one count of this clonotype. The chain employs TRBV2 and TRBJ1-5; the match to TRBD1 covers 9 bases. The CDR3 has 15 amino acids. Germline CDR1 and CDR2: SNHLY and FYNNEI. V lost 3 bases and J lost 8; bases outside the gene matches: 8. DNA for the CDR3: TGTGCCAGCAGTGATAATTGGCGGGACAGGGAGCCCCAGCATTTT. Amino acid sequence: CASSDNWRDREPQHF.

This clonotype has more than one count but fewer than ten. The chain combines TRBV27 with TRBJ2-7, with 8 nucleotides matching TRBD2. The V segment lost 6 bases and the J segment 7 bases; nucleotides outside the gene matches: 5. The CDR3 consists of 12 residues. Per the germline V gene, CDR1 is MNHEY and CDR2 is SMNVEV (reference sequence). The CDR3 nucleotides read TGTGCCAGCAGGGGACTAGAGATTGAGCAGTACTTC. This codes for CASRGLEIEQYF.